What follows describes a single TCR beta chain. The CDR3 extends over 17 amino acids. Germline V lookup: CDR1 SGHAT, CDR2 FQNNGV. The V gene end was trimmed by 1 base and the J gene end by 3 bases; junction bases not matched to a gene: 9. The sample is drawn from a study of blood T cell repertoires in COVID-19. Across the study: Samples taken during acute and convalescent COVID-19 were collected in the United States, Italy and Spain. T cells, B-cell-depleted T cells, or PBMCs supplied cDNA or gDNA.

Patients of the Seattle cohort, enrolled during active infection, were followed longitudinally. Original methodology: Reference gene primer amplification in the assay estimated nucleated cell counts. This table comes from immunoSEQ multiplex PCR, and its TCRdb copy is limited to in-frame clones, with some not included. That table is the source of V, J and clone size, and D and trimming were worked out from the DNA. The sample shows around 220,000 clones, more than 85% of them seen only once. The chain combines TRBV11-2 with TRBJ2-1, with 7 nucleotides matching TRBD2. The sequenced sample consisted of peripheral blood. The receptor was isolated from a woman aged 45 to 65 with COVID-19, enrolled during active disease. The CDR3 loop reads CASSLGLAGNLYNEQFF. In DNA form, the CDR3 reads TGTGCCAGCAGCTTAGGGTTAGCGGGTAACCTCTACAATGAGCAGTTCTTC.